The TCR beta chain described here comes from a study of control samples from healthy donors and cancer patients. The CDR3 has 14 amino acids. The germline V gene has CDR1 LNHDA and CDR2 SQIVND (reference sequence). Trimming removed 5 bases from V and 6 bases from J, with 14 bases in between. Method: immunoSEQ multiplex PCR; TCRdb's copy keeps in-frame clones and lacks some. The table includes approximately 140,000 clones, approximately 91% detected once. The sequence derives from a woman in her twenties or thirties in good health. The chain combines TRBV19 with TRBJ2-1; no firm D call. The material sequenced was blood. CDR3 nucleotides: TGTGCCAGTAGTGCCGGAGCCGGACGCAATGAGCAGTTCTTC. This codes for CASSAGAGRNEQFF.